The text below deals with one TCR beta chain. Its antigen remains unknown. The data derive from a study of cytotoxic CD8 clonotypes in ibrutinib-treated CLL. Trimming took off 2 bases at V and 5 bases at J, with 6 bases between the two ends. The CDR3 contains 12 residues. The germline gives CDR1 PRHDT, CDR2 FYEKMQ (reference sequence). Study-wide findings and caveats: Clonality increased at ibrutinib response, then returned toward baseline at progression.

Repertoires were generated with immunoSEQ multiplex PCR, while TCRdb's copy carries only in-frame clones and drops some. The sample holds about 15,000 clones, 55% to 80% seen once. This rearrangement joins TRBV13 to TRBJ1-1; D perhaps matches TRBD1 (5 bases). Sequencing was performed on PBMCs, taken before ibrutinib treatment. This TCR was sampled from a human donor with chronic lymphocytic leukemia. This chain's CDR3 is CASSLQGTEAFF. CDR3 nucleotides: TGTGCCAGCAGCTTACAGGGTACTGAAGCTTTCTTT.